The entry below describes one T cell receptor beta chain. Its cognate antigen is unknown. This sample is part of a study of cytomegalovirus exposure and HLA in healthy donors. Study results and limitations: Productive rates of about 90% or about 30% were seen for most TCR beta V segments in an earlier analysis.

CDR3 length equals 16 residues. The V end lost 0 bases, the J end lost 3 bases, and 15 bases lay between the germline ends. The germline V gene has CDR1 MNHEY and CDR2 SVGAGI. Both 60 Vbeta primers and 13 Jbeta primers went into the PCR. TCRdb keeps only in-frame clones here, not all; method: immunoSEQ multiplex PCR. The sample contains 100,000 to 150,000 clones, 70% to 85% of which appear only once. The chain links TRBV6-5 to TRBJ2-7; tentatively, D is TRBD1 (7 bases). This TCR derives from a female donor in good health and CMV-seronegative. The sample consisted of PBMCs. The DNA of the CDR3 is TGTGCCAGCAGTTACTCCGGGGGACAGACGGGCTACGAGCAGTACTTC. Protein sequence: CASSYSGGQTGYEQYF.